The 5 T cell receptor beta chains below come from one sample, sequenced in a study of cytomegalovirus exposure and HLA in healthy donors. Vbeta (60) and Jbeta (13) primers were used in the PCR. Sequenced by immunoSEQ multiplex PCR; TCRdb stores in-frame clones only, minus some. Of over 100,000 clones detected, over 60% appear once; the ten largest clones hold 4.8%. The specimen was PBMCs. These TCRs come from a young man in good health and CMV-seropositive.

The chain uses TRBV28 and TRBJ2-7; 10 bases are shared with TRBD2. CDR1 and CDR2 from the germline V gene are MDHEN and SYDVKM. CDR3 length: 17 amino acids. With 5 bases clipped from V and 3 bases from J, the junction kept 13 bases outside the gene matches. CDR3 loop: CASSPPGRTSGIYEQYF. As DNA, the CDR3 is TGTGCCAGCAGTCCACCCGGGAGGACTAGCGGAATCTACGAGCAGTACTTC.

The genes are TRBV5-1 and TRBJ1-1, with 9 nucleotides matching TRBD1. CDR3 length: 18 residues. Germline assignment: CDR1 SGHRS and CDR2 YFSETQ. The J segment lost 4 bases and the V segment lost 3 bases, leaving 16 bases of the junction unmatched. The CDR3 DNA follows: TGCGCCAGCAGCTGGAGGAGAACACAGGGGGCGCGCGGCACTGAAGCTTTCTTT. It translates to CASSWRRTQGARGTEAFF.

The chain couples TRBV19 to TRBJ1-2; D unclear. Trimming removed 6 bases from V and 0 bases from J, with 14 bases in between. The CDR3 sequence is 15 residues long. Germline V lookup: CDR1 LNHDA, CDR2 SQIVND (reference sequence). The CDR3, as DNA: TGTGCCAGTAGGGCTTGGCAGTCCTCTAACTATGGCTACACCTTC. Translated, it gives CASRAWQSSNYGYTF.

This clone is a singleton in its sample. In DNA, the CDR3 is TGTGCCAGCAGCGCGACAGGGGCGAACACTGAAGCTTTCTTT. It specifies CASSATGANTEAFF. The rearrangement links TRBV5-6 to TRBJ1-1; 8 bases agree with TRBD1. The trim removed 4 bases at V and 1 base at J, leaving 3 bases unmatched. CDR1 and CDR2 (germline): SGHDT, YYEEEE. This CDR3 is built from 14 residues.

The chain combines TRBV19 with TRBJ2-3; possibly TRBD1 for D (6 bases). CDR3 length: 15 residues. CDR1 LNHDA and CDR2 SQIVND come from the germline V gene (reference sequence). The V gene lost 2 bases and the J gene lost 6 bases, with 15 bases spanning the gap. The CDR3 nucleotides are TGTGCCAGTAGTATAAGGATGACAGGATGGGATACGCAGTATTTT. It codes for CASSIRMTGWDTQYF.